This T cell receptor (beta chain) was recovered during a study of response to subunit inactivated influenza vaccine. Findings and caveats of the study: The study's authors posited that every seasonal influenza vaccination enlists few new T cells.

This clonotype was detected a few times. Its antigen remains unidentified. TCRdb ran MiXCR on the RT-PCR reads and lists one entry per CDR3 protein. The table lists under 750,000 distinct CDR3 sequences, around 11% of them singletons. The CDR3 contains 13 residues. Trimming removed 6 bases from V and 2 bases from J; junction bases left unmatched: 1. CDR1 DFQATT and CDR2 SNEGSKA come from the germline V gene (reference sequence). This sequence was found in a man aged 45-65 years who received an inactivated influenza vaccine. The chain carries TRBV20-1 and TRBJ2-3; the match to TRBD2 covers 11 bases. The sequenced sample was PBMCs from blood, obtained on the day of vaccination. CDR3 in DNA: TGCAGTGCGACTAGCGGGGCCACAGATACGCAGTATTTT. Its translation is CSATSGATDTQYF.